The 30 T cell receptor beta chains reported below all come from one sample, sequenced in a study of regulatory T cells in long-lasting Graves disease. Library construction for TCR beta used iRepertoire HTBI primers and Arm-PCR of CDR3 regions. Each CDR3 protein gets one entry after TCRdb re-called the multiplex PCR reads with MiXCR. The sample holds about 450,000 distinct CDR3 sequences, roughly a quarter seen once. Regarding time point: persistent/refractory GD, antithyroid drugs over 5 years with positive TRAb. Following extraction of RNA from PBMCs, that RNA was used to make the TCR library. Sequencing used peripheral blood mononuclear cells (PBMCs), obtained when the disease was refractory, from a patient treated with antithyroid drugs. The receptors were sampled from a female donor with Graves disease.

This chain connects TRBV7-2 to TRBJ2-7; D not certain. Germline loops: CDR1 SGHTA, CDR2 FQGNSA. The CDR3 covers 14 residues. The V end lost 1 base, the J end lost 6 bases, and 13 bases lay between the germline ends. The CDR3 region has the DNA TGTGCCAGCAGCTTAGGGGGTCCTGGCCCCGAGCAGTACTTC. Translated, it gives CASSLGGPGPEQYF.

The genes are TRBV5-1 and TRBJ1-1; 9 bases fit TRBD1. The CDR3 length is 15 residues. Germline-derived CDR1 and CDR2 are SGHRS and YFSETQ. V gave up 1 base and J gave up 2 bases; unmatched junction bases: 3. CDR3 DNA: TGCGCCAGCAGCTTGTGGGACAGGGCAAACACTGAAGCTTTCTTT. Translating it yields CASSLWDRANTEAFF.

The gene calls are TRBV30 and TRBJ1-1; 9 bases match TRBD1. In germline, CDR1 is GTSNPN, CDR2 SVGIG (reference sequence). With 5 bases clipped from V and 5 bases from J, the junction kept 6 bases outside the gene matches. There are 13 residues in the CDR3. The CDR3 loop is CAWGHRGLTEAFF. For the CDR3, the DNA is TGTGCCTGGGGCCACAGGGGGCTGACTGAAGCTTTCTTT. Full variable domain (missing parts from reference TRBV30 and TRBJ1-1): SQTIHQWPATLVQPVGSPLSLECTVEGTSNPNLYWYRQAAGRGLQLLFYSVGIGQISSEVPQNLSASRPQDRQFILSSKKLLLSDSGFYLCAWGHRGLTEAFFGQGTRLTVV.

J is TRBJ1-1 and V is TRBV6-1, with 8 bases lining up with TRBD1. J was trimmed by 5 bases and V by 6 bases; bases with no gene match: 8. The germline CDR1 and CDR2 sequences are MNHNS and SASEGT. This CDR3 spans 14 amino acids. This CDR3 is CASRDGQGLTEAFF. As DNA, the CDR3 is TGTGCCAGCAGAGACGGACAGGGATTGACTGAAGCTTTCTTT.

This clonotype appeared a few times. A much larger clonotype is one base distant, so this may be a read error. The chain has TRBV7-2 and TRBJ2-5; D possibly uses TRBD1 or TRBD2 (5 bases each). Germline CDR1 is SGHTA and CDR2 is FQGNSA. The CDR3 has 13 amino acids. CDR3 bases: TGTGCCAGCAGCCGTCCGGCCGAGGGGACCCGGTACTTC. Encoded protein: CASSRPAEGTRYF.

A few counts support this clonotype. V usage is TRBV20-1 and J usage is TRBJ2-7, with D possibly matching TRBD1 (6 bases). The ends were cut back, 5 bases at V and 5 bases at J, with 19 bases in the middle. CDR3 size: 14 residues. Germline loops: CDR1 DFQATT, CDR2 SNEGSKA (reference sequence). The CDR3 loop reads CSARPGHITNEQYF. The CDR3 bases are TGCAGTGCTCGGCCGGGACATATTACGAACGAGCAGTACTTC.

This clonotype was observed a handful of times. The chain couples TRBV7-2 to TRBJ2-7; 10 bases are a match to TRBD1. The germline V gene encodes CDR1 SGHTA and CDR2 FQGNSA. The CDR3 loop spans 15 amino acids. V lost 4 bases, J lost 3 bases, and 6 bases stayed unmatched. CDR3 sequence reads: CASSSRTGGVYEQYF. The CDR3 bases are TGTGCCAGCAGCTCGCGGACAGGGGGGGTCTACGAGCAGTACTTC.

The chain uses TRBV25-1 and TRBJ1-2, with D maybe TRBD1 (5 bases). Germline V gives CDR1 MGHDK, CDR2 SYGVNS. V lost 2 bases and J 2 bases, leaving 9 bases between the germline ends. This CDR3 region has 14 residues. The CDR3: CASSEDGANYGYTF. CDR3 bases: TGTGCCAGCAGTGAAGACGGGGCAAACTATGGCTACACCTTC.

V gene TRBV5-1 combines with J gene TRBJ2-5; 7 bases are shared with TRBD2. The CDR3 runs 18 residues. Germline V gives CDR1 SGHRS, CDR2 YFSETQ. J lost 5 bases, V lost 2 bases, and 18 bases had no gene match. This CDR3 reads CASSLGTPPEGGRETQYF. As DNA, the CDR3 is TGCGCCAGCAGCTTAGGTACCCCTCCGGAGGGAGGGCGTGAGACCCAGTACTTC.

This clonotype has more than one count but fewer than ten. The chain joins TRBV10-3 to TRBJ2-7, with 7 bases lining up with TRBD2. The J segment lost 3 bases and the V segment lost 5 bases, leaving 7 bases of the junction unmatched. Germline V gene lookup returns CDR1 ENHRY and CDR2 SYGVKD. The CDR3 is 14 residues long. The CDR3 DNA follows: TGTGCCATCAGTCCTAGCGGTTTAGACTACGAGCAGTACTTC. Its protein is CAISPSGLDYEQYF.

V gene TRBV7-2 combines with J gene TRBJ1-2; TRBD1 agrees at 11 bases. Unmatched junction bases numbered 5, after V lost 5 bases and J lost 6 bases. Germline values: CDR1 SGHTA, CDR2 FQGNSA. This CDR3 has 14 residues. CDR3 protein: CASSGRTGGDGYTF. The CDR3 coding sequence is TGTGCCAGCAGCGGCAGGACAGGGGGCGATGGCTACACCTTC.

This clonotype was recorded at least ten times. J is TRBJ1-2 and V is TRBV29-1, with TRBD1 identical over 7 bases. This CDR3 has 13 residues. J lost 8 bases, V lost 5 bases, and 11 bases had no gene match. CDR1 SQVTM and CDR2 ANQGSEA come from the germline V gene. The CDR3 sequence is CSVQATGSNGYTF. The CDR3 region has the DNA TGCAGCGTTCAAGCGACAGGGTCGAACGGCTACACCTTC.

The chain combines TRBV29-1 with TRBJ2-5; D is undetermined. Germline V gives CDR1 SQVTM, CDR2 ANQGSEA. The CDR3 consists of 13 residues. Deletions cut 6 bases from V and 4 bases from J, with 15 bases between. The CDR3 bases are TGCAGCGTAGAAAGGGTTTTGGGAGAGACCCAGTACTTC. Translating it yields CSVERVLGETQYF.

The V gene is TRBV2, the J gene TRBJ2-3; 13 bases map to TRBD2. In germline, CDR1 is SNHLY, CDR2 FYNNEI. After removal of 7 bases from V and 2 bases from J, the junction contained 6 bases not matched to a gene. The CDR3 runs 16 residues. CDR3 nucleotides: TGTGCCAGCAAACTAGCGGGAGGGGCCGTCACAGATACGCAGTATTTT. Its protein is CASKLAGGAVTDTQYF.

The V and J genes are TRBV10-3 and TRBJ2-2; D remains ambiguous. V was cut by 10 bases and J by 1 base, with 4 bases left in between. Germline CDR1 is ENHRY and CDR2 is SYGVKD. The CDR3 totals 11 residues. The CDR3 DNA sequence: TGTGCCACCGAGAACACCGGGGAGCTGTTTTTT. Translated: CATENTGELFF.

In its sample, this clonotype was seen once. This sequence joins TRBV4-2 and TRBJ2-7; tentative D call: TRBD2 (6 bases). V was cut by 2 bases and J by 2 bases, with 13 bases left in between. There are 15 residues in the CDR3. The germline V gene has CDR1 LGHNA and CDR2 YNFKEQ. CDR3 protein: CASSQSQLAPYEQYF. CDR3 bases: TGTGCCAGCAGCCAATCGCAACTAGCTCCCTACGAGCAGTACTTC.

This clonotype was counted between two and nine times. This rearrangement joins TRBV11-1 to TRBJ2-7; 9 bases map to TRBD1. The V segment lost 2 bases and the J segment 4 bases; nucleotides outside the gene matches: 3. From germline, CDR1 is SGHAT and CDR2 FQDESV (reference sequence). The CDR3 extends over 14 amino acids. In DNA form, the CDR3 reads TGTGCCAGCAGCTTAACAGGGGGCGTATACGAGCAGTACTTC. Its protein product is CASSLTGGVYEQYF.

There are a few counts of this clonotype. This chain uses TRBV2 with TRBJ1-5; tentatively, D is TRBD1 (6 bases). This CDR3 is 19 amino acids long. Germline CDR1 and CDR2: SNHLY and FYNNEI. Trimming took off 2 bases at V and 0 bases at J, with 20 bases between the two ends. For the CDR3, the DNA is TGTGCCAGCAGTGAATTTTTAGGGCAGGGGAGCTTTAGCAATCAGCCCCAGCATTTT. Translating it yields CASSEFLGQGSFSNQPQHF. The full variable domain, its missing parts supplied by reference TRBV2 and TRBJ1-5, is EPEVTQTPSHQVTQMGQEVILRCVPISNHLYFYWYRQILGQKVEFLVSFYNNEISEKSEIFDDQFSVERPDGSNFTLKIRSTKLEDSAMYFCASSEFLGQGSFSNQPQHFGDGTRLSIL.

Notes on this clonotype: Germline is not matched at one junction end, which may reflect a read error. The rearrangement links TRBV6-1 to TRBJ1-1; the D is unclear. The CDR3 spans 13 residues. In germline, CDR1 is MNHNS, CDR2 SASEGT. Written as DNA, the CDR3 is TGTGTCAGCAGTCCAACAGTGAACACTGAAGCTTTCTTT. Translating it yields CVSSPTVNTEAFF.

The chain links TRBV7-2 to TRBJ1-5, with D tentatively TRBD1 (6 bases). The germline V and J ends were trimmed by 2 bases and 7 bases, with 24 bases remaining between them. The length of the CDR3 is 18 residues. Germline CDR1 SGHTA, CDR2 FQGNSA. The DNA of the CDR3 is TGTGCCAGCAGCTTAACCTGGGGACAAGACCATGGCGGGCAGCCCCAGCATTTT. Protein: CASSLTWGQDHGGQPQHF. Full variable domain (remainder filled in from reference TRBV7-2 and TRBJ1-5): GAGVSQSPSNKVTEKGKDVELRCDPISGHTALYWYRQSLGQGLEFLIYFQGNSAPDKSGLPSDRFSAERTGGSVSTLTIQRTQQEDSAVYLCASSLTWGQDHGGQPQHFGDGTRLSIL.

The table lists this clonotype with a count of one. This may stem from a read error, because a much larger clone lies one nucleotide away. The CDR3 region is CARTGPSTGWSNQPQHF. CDR3 in DNA: TGTGCCCGCACCGGCCCGTCGACAGGGTGGAGCAATCAGCCCCAGCATTTT. This chain joins TRBV10-3 and TRBJ1-5, with 7 bases aligning to TRBD1. Germline V gene sequence: CDR1 ENHRY, CDR2 SYGVKD. Trimming at V came to 11 bases and at J to 1 base, leaving 17 bases not matched to a gene. The CDR3 sequence is 17 residues long.

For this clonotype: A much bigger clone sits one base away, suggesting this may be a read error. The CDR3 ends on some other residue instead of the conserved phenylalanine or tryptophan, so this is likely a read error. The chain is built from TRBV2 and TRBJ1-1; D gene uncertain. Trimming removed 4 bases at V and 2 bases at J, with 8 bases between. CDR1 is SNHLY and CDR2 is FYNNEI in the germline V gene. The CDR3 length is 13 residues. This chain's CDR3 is CASSVTLNTEAFL. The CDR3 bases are TGTGCCAGCAGTGTTACTCTAAACACTGAAGCTTTCCTT.

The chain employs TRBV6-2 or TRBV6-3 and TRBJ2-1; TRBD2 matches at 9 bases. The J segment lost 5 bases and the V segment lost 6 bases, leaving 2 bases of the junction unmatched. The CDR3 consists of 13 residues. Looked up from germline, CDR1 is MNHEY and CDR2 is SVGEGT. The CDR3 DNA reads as TGTGCCAGCAGGAGACTAGCGGACAATGAGCAGTTCTTC. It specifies CASRRLADNEQFF.

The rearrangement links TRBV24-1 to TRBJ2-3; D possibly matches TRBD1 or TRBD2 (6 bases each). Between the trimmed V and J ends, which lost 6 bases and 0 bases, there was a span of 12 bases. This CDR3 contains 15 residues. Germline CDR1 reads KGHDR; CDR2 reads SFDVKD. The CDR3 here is CATSRGTSSTDTQYF. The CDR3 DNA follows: TGTGCCACCAGTCGGGGGACATCTAGCACAGATACGCAGTATTTT.

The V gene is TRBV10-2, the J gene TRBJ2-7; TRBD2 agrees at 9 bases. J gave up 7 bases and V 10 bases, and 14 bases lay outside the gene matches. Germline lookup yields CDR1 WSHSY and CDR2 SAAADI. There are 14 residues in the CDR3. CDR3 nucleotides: TGCGCCACCTCCGGCGGGAGGGCCCGGATTGAGCAGTACTTC. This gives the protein CATSGGRARIEQYF.

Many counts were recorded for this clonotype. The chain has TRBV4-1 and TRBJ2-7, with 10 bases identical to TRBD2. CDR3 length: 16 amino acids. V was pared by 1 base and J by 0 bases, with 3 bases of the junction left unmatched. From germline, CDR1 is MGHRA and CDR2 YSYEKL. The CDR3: CASSQALAGGSYEQYF. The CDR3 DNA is TGCGCCAGCAGCCAAGCCTTAGCGGGAGGCTCCTACGAGCAGTACTTC.

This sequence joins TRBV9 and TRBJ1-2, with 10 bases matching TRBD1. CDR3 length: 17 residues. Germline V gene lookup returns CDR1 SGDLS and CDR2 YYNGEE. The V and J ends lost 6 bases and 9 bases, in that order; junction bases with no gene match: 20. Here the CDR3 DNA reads TGTGCCAGCACTCCGACTCGGCCGGGACAGGGGCTTGTTAGCTACACCTTC. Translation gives CASTPTRPGQGLVSYTF. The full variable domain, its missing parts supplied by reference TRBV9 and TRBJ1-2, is DSGVTQTPKHLITATGQRVTLRCSPRSGDLSVYWYQQSLDQGLQFLIQYYNGEERAKGNILERFSAQQFPDLHSELNLSSLELGDSALYFCASTPTRPGQGLVSYTFGSGTRLTVV.

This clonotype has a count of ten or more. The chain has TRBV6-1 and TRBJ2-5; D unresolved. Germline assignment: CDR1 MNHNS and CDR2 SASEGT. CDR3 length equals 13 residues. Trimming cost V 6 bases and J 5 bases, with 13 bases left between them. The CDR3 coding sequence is TGTGCCAGCAGCCCTCTCGGGTGGGAGACCCAGTACTTC. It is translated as CASSPLGWETQYF.

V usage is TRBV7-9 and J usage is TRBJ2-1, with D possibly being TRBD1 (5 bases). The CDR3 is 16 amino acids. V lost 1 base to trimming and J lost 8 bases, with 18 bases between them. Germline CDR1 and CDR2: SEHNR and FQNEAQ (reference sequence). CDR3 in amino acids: CASSLEIGQGFDEQFF. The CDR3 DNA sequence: TGTGCCAGCAGCTTAGAGATTGGGCAGGGTTTCGATGAGCAGTTCTTC.

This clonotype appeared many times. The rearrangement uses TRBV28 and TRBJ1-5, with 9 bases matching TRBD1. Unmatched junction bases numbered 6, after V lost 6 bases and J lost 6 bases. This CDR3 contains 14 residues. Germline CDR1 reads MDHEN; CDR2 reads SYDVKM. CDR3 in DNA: TGTGCCAGCAGAGGACAGGGGTCGACTCAGCCCCAGCATTTT. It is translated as CASRGQGSTQPQHF.